The 26 T cell receptor beta chains below come from one sample, sequenced in a study of long-term antiretroviral therapy in people with HIV (dated by TCRdb to the early 2020s). The immunoSEQ hsTCRB v3.0 assay was used at survey level resolution to sequence the TRB variable region. TCRdb retrieved this table from immuneACCESS and kept in-frame rearrangements only. Not all clones are present; in checked studies, unresolved V genes account for under half, and no reason is known for the remainder. Across this sample there are about 25,000 clones, with around 86% seen only once. The ten top clones hold 12% to 15% of the sample. The sample in question was unsorted PBMCs, obtained 2.9 years after starting antiretroviral therapy. The receptors stem from a man aged 50 or older with HIV.

This sequence joins TRBV5-4 and TRBJ1-1, with TRBD1 identical over 9 bases. Looked up from germline, CDR1 is SGHNT and CDR2 is YYREEE (reference sequence). The CDR3 runs 15 residues. The J segment lost 1 base and the V segment lost 4 bases, leaving 5 bases of the junction unmatched. This CDR3 reads CASSPGQGRNTEAFF. CDR3 sequence (DNA): TGTGCCAGCAGCCCGGGACAGGGAAGGAACACTGAAGCTTTCTTT.

V gene TRBV5-1 combines with J gene TRBJ1-2, with 9 bases that match TRBD1. Germline-derived CDR1 and CDR2 are SGHRS and YFSETQ. The length of the CDR3 is 17 residues. J lost 4 bases, V lost 4 bases, and 14 bases had no gene match. The CDR3 region has the DNA TGCGCCAGCAGCCCCGAACAGGGGGCGATCCTATCCTATGGCTACACCTTC. Encoded protein: CASSPEQGAILSYGYTF. The whole variable domain, filled in from reference TRBV5-1 and TRBJ1-2, reads KAGVTQTPRYLIKTRGQQVTLSCSPISGHRSVSWYQQTPGQGLQFLFEYFSETQRNKGNFPGRFSGRQFSNSRSEMNVSTLELGDSALYLCASSPEQGAILSYGYTFGSGTRLTVV.

The rearrangement links TRBV19 to TRBJ2-7, with D maybe TRBD1 (5 bases). V lost 2 bases and J lost 2, with 13 bases in between. Germline lookup yields CDR1 LNHDA and CDR2 SQIVND (reference sequence). This CDR3 comprises 15 residues. This chain's CDR3 is CASSITSGFAYEQYF. Written as DNA, the CDR3 is TGTGCCAGTAGTATAACCTCAGGGTTCGCCTACGAGCAGTACTTC.

This clone was seen a handful of times. V is TRBV28 and J is TRBJ1-3; the D is unclear. The V and J ends lost 7 bases and 7 bases respectively, with 14 bases between them. Germline-derived CDR1 and CDR2 are MDHEN and SYDVKM. The CDR3 contains 13 residues. The CDR3 sequence: CASTSPGTNTIYF. The CDR3 DNA is TGTGCCAGCACCTCCCCTGGAACCAACACCATATATTTT.

This rearrangement joins TRBV19 to TRBJ1-5; the D gene is possibly TRBD1 (5 bases). Germline values: CDR1 LNHDA, CDR2 SQIVND (reference sequence). This CDR3 has 14 residues. Trimming pared 1 base from V and 6 bases from J, leaving 10 bases between. CDR3 sequence reads: CASSIAGFGQPQHF. The DNA of the CDR3 is TGTGCCAGTAGTATAGCAGGGTTCGGTCAGCCCCAGCATTTT.

This chain connects TRBV7-9 to TRBJ2-5, with 11 nucleotides matching TRBD2. V trimming: 1 base; J trimming: 11 bases; junction bases outside the gene matches: 9. CDR1 and CDR2 from the germline V gene are SEHNR and FQNEAQ (reference sequence). The CDR3 is 15 amino acids. As DNA, the CDR3 is TGTGCCAGCAGCTTAGAAACTAGCGGGGGCCGGTCTCAGTACTTC. Translated: CASSLETSGGRSQYF.

This chain links TRBV28 with TRBJ2-3; D not certain. Between the trimmed V and J ends, which lost 2 bases and 2 bases, there was a span of 20 bases. The length of the CDR3 is 18 residues. The V gene's germline CDR1 is MDHEN and CDR2 SYDVKM. The CDR3 is CASSLEGLDLVTTDTQYF. Written as DNA, the CDR3 is TGTGCCAGCAGTTTAGAAGGATTGGATCTTGTAACCACAGATACGCAGTATTTT. Looking up the rest from reference TRBV28 and TRBJ2-3 gives the full variable domain: DVKVTQSSRYLVKRTGEKVFLECVQDMDHENMFWYRQDPGLGLRLIYFSYDVKMKEKGDIPEGYSVSREKKERFSLILESASTNQTSMYLCASSLEGLDLVTTDTQYFGPGTRLTVL.

The chain links TRBV19 to TRBJ1-5, with D tentatively TRBD1 (6 bases). Germline V gives CDR1 LNHDA, CDR2 SQIVND (reference sequence). The length of the CDR3 is 13 residues. Trimming pared 8 bases from V and 4 bases from J, leaving 12 bases between. The CDR3 DNA reads TGTGCCAGTGGGGGCAGGGATAATCAGCCCCAGCATTTT. Translated, it gives CASGGRDNQPQHF.

The chain couples TRBV2 to TRBJ1-2; D unclear. Trimming took off 8 bases at V and 3 bases at J, with 7 bases between the two ends. CDR1 and CDR2 from the germline V gene are SNHLY and FYNNEI. This CDR3 is built from 11 residues. The CDR3 DNA reads TGTGCCAGCCACGGGGACTATGGCTACACCTTC. Amino acid sequence: CASHGDYGYTF. Full variable domain (missing parts from reference TRBV2 and TRBJ1-2): EPEVTQTPSHQVTQMGQEVILRCVPISNHLYFYWYRQILGQKVEFLVSFYNNEISEKSEIFDDQFSVERPDGSNFTLKIRSTKLEDSAMYFCASHGDYGYTFGSGTRLTVV.

This rearrangement joins TRBV6-5 to TRBJ2-6; D is undetermined. The germline V and J ends were trimmed by 2 bases and 2 bases, with 4 bases remaining between them. The V gene's germline CDR1 is MNHEY and CDR2 SVGAGI. The CDR3 has 14 amino acids. The DNA of the CDR3 is TGTGCCAGCAGTTACGAGGCTGGGGCCAACGTCCTGACTTTC. Its protein product is CASSYEAGANVLTF.

This CDR3 is CASSEAGRDYQPQHF. The DNA of the CDR3 is TGTGCCAGCAGTGAAGCCGGCAGGGATTATCAGCCCCAGCATTTT. The chain couples TRBV2 to TRBJ1-5; D possibly corresponds to TRBD1 (5 bases). V was shortened by 0 bases and J by 5 bases, with 11 bases between the two germline ends. This CDR3 comprises 15 residues. The V gene's germline CDR1 is SNHLY and CDR2 FYNNEI.

This clone appeared a single time. V gene TRBV28 combines with J gene TRBJ1-5; TRBD1 agrees at 7 bases. The CDR3 length is 17 residues. With V trimmed by 8 bases and J by 3 bases, 16 bases remained unmatched. CDR1 and CDR2 (germline): MDHEN, SYDVKM. The CDR3 protein is CASLTLGGRGANQPQHF. Written as DNA, the CDR3 is TGTGCCAGCCTAACTTTAGGCGGCAGGGGGGCCAATCAGCCCCAGCATTTT.

This clone was detected a few times. The rearrangement uses TRBV7-9 and TRBJ1-6; TRBD1 matches at 8 bases. Germline assignment: CDR1 SEHNR and CDR2 FQNEAQ (reference sequence). This CDR3 has 14 residues. V shed 5 bases, J shed 8 bases, and the junction held 5 bases outside the gene matches. Here the CDR3 reads CASSETTGDSPLHF. The DNA for the CDR3 is TGTGCCAGCAGCGAAACGACAGGGGATTCACCCCTCCACTTT.

This clone was observed a handful of times. This sequence joins TRBV6-9 and TRBJ1-3, with TRBD1 as a possible D gene (5 bases). Germline lookup yields CDR1 MNHGY and CDR2 SVAAGI. The CDR3 is 13 residues long. V shed 3 bases and J shed 8 bases, with 11 bases lying between them. CDR3 amino acids: CASSYSGEDTIYF. DNA for the CDR3: TGTGCCAGCAGTTACTCGGGGGAGGACACCATATATTTT.

This clone has a handful of counts. This sequence joins TRBV7-2 and TRBJ1-2; 7 nucleotides agree with TRBD1. The CDR3 runs to 14 residues. V gave up 5 bases and J gave up 6 bases; unmatched junction bases: 9. Germline loops: CDR1 SGHTA, CDR2 FQGNSA. The CDR3 DNA is TGTGCCAGCAGCCTTCAGACAGGGCGCGATGGCTACACCTTC. Its protein is CASSLQTGRDGYTF.

The chain uses TRBV14 and TRBJ2-5; D remains unclear. The germline CDR1 and CDR2 sequences are SGHDN and FVKESK. The CDR3 has 17 amino acids. V was shortened by 0 bases and J by 0 bases, with 14 bases between the two germline ends. CDR3 nucleotide sequence: TGTGCCAGCAGCCAAGATCTTGGAGTCCCGTACCAAGAGACCCAGTACTTC. Its protein product is CASSQDLGVPYQETQYF.

This chain uses TRBV7-3 with TRBJ2-1; D perhaps matches TRBD2 (6 bases). V dropped 6 bases and J dropped 2 bases, with 20 bases sitting between them. Germline V lookup: CDR1 SGHTA, CDR2 FQGTGA. This CDR3 has 17 amino acids. The CDR3 protein is CASSSPVAGSPYNEQFF. CDR3 coding DNA: TGTGCCAGCAGTTCGCCGGTGGCGGGGAGTCCCTACAATGAGCAGTTCTTC.

J is TRBJ2-2 and V is TRBV4-3; a weak D match, TRBD2 (7 bases). Trimming removed 2 bases from V and 7 bases from J, with 17 bases in between. The CDR3 runs 16 residues. In germline, CDR1 is LGHNA, CDR2 YSLEER. The DNA of the CDR3 is TGCGCCAGCAGCCAATTCCGGGGGGCCGGAGACGGGGAGCTGTTTTTT. The encoded protein is CASSQFRGAGDGELFF.

This clone was counted between two and nine times. The rearrangement joins TRBV28 to TRBJ1-6; TRBD1 matches at 8 bases. V shed 3 bases and J 7 bases; nucleotides not matched to a gene: 5. CDR1 is MDHEN, CDR2 SYDVKM, per germline. The CDR3 is 15 amino acids. Here the CDR3 reads CASSFTTGGNSPLHF. The CDR3 DNA reads as TGTGCCAGCAGTTTTACAACAGGGGGAAATTCACCCCTCCACTTT.

The rearrangement links TRBV5-6 to TRBJ2-7; 7 bases fit TRBD1. Germline CDR1 is SGHDT and CDR2 is YYEEEE. There are 13 residues in the CDR3. Trimming cost V 4 bases and J 4 bases; bases outside gene matches: 5. CDR3 DNA sequence: TGTGCCAGCAGCAGGACAGGCTTTTACGAGCAGTACTTC. This encodes CASSRTGFYEQYF.

J is TRBJ2-7 and V is TRBV7-9, with 12 bases identical to TRBD2. The J segment lost 3 bases and the V segment lost 5 bases, leaving 5 bases of the junction unmatched. Germline V gives CDR1 SEHNR, CDR2 FQNEAQ (reference sequence). This CDR3 region has 15 residues. The CDR3 nucleotides read TGTGCCAGCAGCCCGAGGACTAGCGGGGACTACGAGCAGTACTTC. This encodes CASSPRTSGDYEQYF.

The rearrangement joins TRBV15 to TRBJ2-1, with 14 positions matching TRBD2. The V gene's germline CDR1 is LNHNV and CDR2 YYDKDF (reference sequence). The CDR3 is 15 amino acids. Trimming took 9 bases from V and 4 from J; bases not matched to a gene: 5. This CDR3 is CATRTSGGSYNEQFF. CDR3 coding DNA: TGTGCCACTAGGACTAGCGGGGGGTCTTACAATGAGCAGTTCTTC.

This rearrangement joins TRBV7-9 to TRBJ2-7; D not resolved. This CDR3 is 12 amino acids long. Per the germline V gene, CDR1 is SEHNR and CDR2 is FQNEAQ (reference sequence). V was clipped by 5 bases and J by 5 bases, with 10 bases between them. CDR3 loop: CASSGDGNEQYF. CDR3 nucleotides: TGTGCCAGCAGCGGAGACGGTAACGAGCAGTACTTC. The entire variable domain, with the rest obtained from reference TRBV7-9 and TRBJ2-7, is as follows: DTGVSQNPRHKITKRGQNVTFRCDPISEHNRLYWYRQTLGQGPEFLTYFQNEAQLEKSRLLSDRFSAERPKGSFSTLEIQRTEQGDSAMYLCASSGDGNEQYFGPGTRLTVT.

The chain carries TRBV7-9 and TRBJ1-4; D perhaps matches TRBD1 (5 bases). Germline assignment: CDR1 SEHNR and CDR2 FQNEAQ (reference sequence). Trimming cost V 5 bases and J 8 bases, with 15 bases left between them. The CDR3 runs 14 residues. CDR3 sequence: CASSRSREGEKLFF. The CDR3 DNA follows: TGTGCCAGCAGCCGGTCCAGGGAGGGCGAAAAACTGTTTTTT.

This rearrangement joins TRBV6-1 to TRBJ1-1, with D tentatively TRBD1 (5 bases). The length of the CDR3 is 13 residues. Germline V gene lookup returns CDR1 MNHNS and CDR2 SASEGT. Trimming removed 7 bases at V and 7 bases at J, with 16 bases between. The CDR3 sequence: CASNLPPGGEAFF. The DNA of the CDR3 is TGTGCCAGCAACCTCCCCCCGGGGGGTGAAGCTTTCTTT.

This clone was picked up a small number of times. The rearrangement uses TRBV6-4 and TRBJ2-6; 9 bases are a match to TRBD1. With 5 bases clipped from V and 4 bases from J, the junction kept 6 bases outside the gene matches. This CDR3 has 16 amino acids. Per germline, CDR1 MRHNA and CDR2 SNTAGT. CDR3 DNA sequence: TGTGCCAGCAGTCCCGGGACAGGGACCGGGGCCAACGTCCTGACTTTC. Encoded protein: CASSPGTGTGANVLTF.